This T cell receptor beta chain was found in a study of T cell repertoires in cytomegalovirus infection. In the study overall: Public TCR beta signatures provided an indication of both CMV infection and a matching HLA type.

Comment on this clonotype: Its target is not known.

Study-wide points: The study found HLA-C-restricted CMV-specific TCR beta clonotypes dominating the ex vivo response. Cumulated frequencies of public TCR beta families served to identify carriers of CMV plus the relevant HLA.

TCRdb itself ran the reads through MiXCR, one entry per CDR3 protein. Here the sample spans approximately 630,000 distinct CDR3 sequences, 20% to 25% being singletons. The CDR3 loop spans 15 amino acids. Trimming stripped 0 bases from V and 3 bases from J, with 11 bases between. Germline V gene sequence: CDR1 SGHTA, CDR2 FQGNSA. The rearrangement joins TRBV7-2 to TRBJ1-1, with D maybe TRBD1 (5 bases). The source material was CD8+ T cells from PBMCs. The sequence derives from a human donor in good health (CMV status not recorded). Some clones in this sample may be carry-over from other donors' samples. The CDR3 DNA reads as TGTGCCAGCAGCTTAGCGGGGACGGAATACACTGAAGCTTTCTTT. Protein: CASSLAGTEYTEAFF. The full variable domain, with the rest looked up from reference TRBV7-2 and TRBJ1-1, is GAGVSQSPSNKVTEKGKDVELRCDPISGHTALYWYRQSLGQGLEFLIYFQGNSAPDKSGLPSDRFSAERTGGSVSTLTIQRTQQEDSAVYLCASSLAGTEYTEAFFGQGTRLTVV.